This T cell receptor (beta chain) was recorded in a study of blood T cell repertoires in COVID-19. As for the study in general: The origin of the acute and convalescent COVID-19 samples was the United States, Italy and Spain. The cDNA or gDNA used as material had been derived from T cells, B-cell-depleted T cells, or PBMCs.

Enrollment of patients from Seattle took place during active infection, with longitudinal follow-up. The V gene lost 4 bases and the J gene lost 8 bases, with 11 bases spanning the gap. In germline, CDR1 is MNHEY, CDR2 SVGAGI. This CDR3 contains 12 residues. As processed by the authors: Counts of nucleated cells, estimated from reference gene primer amplification, were obtained. The table came from immunoSEQ multiplex PCR; TCRdb's copy has only in-frame clones and leaves some out. V and J calls and clone size follow that table, whereas D and trimming were derived from the DNA. This table holds hundreds of thousands of clones, approximately 86% found once.

V usage is TRBV6-5 and J usage is TRBJ1-2; D call uncertain. This sequence originates from a woman between 65 and 79 years old with COVID-19, enrolled during active disease. Sequenced sample: peripheral blood. CDR3 DNA: TGTGCCAGCAGTTCTCCGGAGGCGGGCTACACCTTC. It yields the protein CASSSPEAGYTF.